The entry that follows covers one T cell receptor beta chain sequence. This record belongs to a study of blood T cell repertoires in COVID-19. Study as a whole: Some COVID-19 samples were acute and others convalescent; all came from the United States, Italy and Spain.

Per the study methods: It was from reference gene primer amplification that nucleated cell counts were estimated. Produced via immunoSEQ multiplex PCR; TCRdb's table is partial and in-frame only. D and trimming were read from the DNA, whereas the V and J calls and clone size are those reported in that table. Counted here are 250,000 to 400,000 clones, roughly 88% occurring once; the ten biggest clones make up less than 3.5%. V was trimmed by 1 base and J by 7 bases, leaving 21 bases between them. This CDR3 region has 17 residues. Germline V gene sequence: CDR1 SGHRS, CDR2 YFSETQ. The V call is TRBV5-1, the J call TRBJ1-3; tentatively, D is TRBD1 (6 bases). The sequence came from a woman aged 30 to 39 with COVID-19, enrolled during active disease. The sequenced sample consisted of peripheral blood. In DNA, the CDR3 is TGCGCCAGCAGCTTGTCGGTGCTCCAGGGGCTAGGGAACACCATATATTTT. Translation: CASSLSVLQGLGNTIYF.